The entry below describes one T cell receptor beta chain. Its antigen is still unknown. The data are from a study of a mutant IDH1 vaccine in newly diagnosed glioma. Broader study findings: Vaccination elicited immune responses in roughly 93% of patients. Pseudoprogression appeared unlinked to shifts in leading peripheral T cell clonotypes.

TCRdb's copy holds only in-frame clones and misses some; the assay was immunoSEQ multiplex PCR. The top ten clones hold 4.5% to 5.5% of a sample with roughly 120,000 clones, over 75% of them seen once. Time point reported: week 11, during vaccination. The vaccine gave 300 ug of a 20-mer mutant IDH1 peptide subcutaneously per dose. V gave up 5 bases and J gave up 1 base, with 8 bases separating them. The CDR3 length is 13 residues. The germline CDR1 and CDR2 sequences are SGHTA and FQGNSA. The clonotype was recovered from a man between 40 and 49 years old with glioma. The source material was PBMCs, sampled from a glioma patient whose treatment included an IDH1 peptide vaccine. V usage is TRBV7-2 and J usage is TRBJ1-1, with D uncertain. CDR3 nucleotides: TGTGCCAGCAGCGTTCACCAGAACACTGAAGCTTTCTTT. It is translated as CASSVHQNTEAFF.